This is a list of T cell receptor beta chains from one sample in a study of early T cells in non-severe SARS-CoV-2 infection. TCRdb re-derived calls from the 5' RACE reads in MiXCR, one entry per CDR3 protein. The table shows tens of thousands of distinct CDR3 sequences, with over 7% occurring only once. Sequenced material: whole blood. The receptors come from an adult who was a healthcare worker with PCR-confirmed SARS-CoV-2 infection or an uninfected control (not recorded which). The CDR3 runs from the conserved cysteine through the conserved F or W. A D gene is named only where the DNA matches it firmly. The size of a clone is reported for some rows only, either as once, few or many, or as a class for expanded clones.

len: 18
v_gene: TRBV4-1
j_gene: TRBJ2-5
abundance: .
d_gene: .
CDR3aa: CASSQDESGLGWQETQYF
CDR3nt: TGCGCCAGCAGCCAAGACGAATCGGGGTTGGGTTGGCAAGAGACCCAGTACTTC

len: 15
v_gene: TRBV9
j_gene: TRBJ2-7
abundance: .
d_gene: TRBD2
CDR3aa: CASSVGAGESYEQYF
CDR3nt: TGTGCCAGCAGCGTAGGAGCGGGGGAAAGTTACGAGCAGTACTTC

len: 12
v_gene: TRBV20-1
j_gene: TRBJ2-1
abundance: few
d_gene: .
CDR3aa: CSARDRSSEQFF
CDR3nt: TGCAGTGCTAGAGATCGGTCGTCAGAGCAGTTCTTC

len: 14
v_gene: TRBV18
j_gene: TRBJ2-5
abundance: many
d_gene: .
CDR3aa: CASSPGLRQETQYF
CDR3nt: TGTGCCAGCTCACCTGGACTTCGCCAAGAGACCCAGTACTTC

len: 13
v_gene: TRBV20-1
j_gene: TRBJ2-6
abundance: .
d_gene: .
CDR3aa: CSAMRSGANVLTF
CDR3nt: TGCAGTGCTATGCGAAGTGGGGCCAACGTCCTGACTTTC

len: 16
v_gene: TRBV4-1
j_gene: TRBJ2-3
abundance: .
d_gene: TRBD2
CDR3aa: CASSQVASGGTDTQYF
CDR3nt: TGCGCCAGCAGCCAAGTGGCTAGCGGGGGCACAGATACGCAGTATTTT

len: 15
v_gene: TRBV25-1
j_gene: TRBJ2-7
abundance: .
d_gene: .
CDR3aa: CASSEVDTRPYEQYF
CDR3nt: TGTGCCAGCAGTGAAGTGGACACCCGACCCTACGAGCAGTACTTC

len: 14
v_gene: TRBV7-6
j_gene: TRBJ2-1
abundance: .
d_gene: .
CDR3aa: CASSKGLAYNEQFF
CDR3nt: TGTGCCAGCAGCAAGGGACTGGCGTACAATGAGCAGTTCTTC

len: 14
v_gene: TRBV2
j_gene: TRBJ1-4
abundance: .
d_gene: TRBD1
CDR3aa: CASRAGTGGEKLFF
CDR3nt: TGTGCCAGCAGGGCCGGGACAGGGGGTGAAAAACTGTTTTTT

len: 22
v_gene: TRBV30
j_gene: TRBJ2-1
abundance: many
d_gene: TRBD2
CDR3aa: CAWSYRASGTSVRQSSYNEQFF
CDR3nt: TGTGCCTGGAGCTATAGAGCCTCCGGGACTAGCGTAAGGCAAAGCTCCTACAATGAGCAGTTCTTC

len: 15
v_gene: TRBV5-4
j_gene: TRBJ2-3
abundance: .
d_gene: .
CDR3aa: CASSSRDKSTDTQYF
CDR3nt: TGTGCCAGCAGCAGCCGGGACAAGAGCACAGATACGCAGTATTTT

len: 14
v_gene: TRBV27
j_gene: TRBJ2-1
abundance: few
d_gene: .
CDR3aa: CASSPGDPYNEQFF
CDR3nt: TGTGCCAGCAGTCCTGGGGACCCCTACAATGAGCAGTTCTTC

len: 13
v_gene: TRBV12-3/TRBV12-4
j_gene: TRBJ2-1
abundance: many
d_gene: .
CDR3aa: CASSFERGHEQFF
CDR3nt: TGTGCCAGCAGTTTCGAAAGAGGCCATGAGCAGTTCTTC

len: 12
v_gene: TRBV10-2
j_gene: TRBJ2-5
abundance: .
d_gene: .
CDR3aa: CATGQSQETQYF
CDR3nt: TGCGCCACTGGGCAGTCCCAAGAGACCCAGTACTTC

len: 12
v_gene: TRBV27
j_gene: TRBJ2-3
abundance: many
d_gene: .
CDR3aa: CASSSPGSTQYF
CDR3nt: TGTGCCAGCAGTTCCCCGGGATCTACGCAGTATTTT

len: 14
v_gene: TRBV20-1
j_gene: TRBJ2-3
abundance: many
d_gene: TRBD2
CDR3aa: CSARTSGGTDTQYF
CDR3nt: TGCAGTGCTCGTACTAGCGGGGGGACAGATACGCAGTATTTT

len: 18
v_gene: TRBV6-2/TRBV6-3
j_gene: TRBJ2-5
abundance: many
d_gene: TRBD2
CDR3aa: CASSPSPRSGTYQETQYF
CDR3nt: TGTGCCAGCAGTCCCTCTCCCCGTAGCGGGACGTACCAAGAGACCCAGTACTTC

len: 17
v_gene: TRBV24-1
j_gene: TRBJ2-2
abundance: few
d_gene: TRBD1
CDR3aa: CATSSSPVRGSTGELFF
CDR3nt: TGTGCCACCAGTAGCTCCCCCGTCAGGGGGAGCACCGGGGAGCTGTTTTTT

len: 13
v_gene: TRBV6-4
j_gene: TRBJ1-5
abundance: .
d_gene: .
CDR3aa: CASSDSYGQPQHF
CDR3nt: TGTGCCAGCAGTGACTCGTATGGTCAGCCCCAGCATTTT

len: 13
v_gene: TRBV4-1
j_gene: TRBJ2-7
abundance: .
d_gene: .
CDR3aa: CASSSEGLYEQYF
CDR3nt: TGCGCCAGCAGCTCCGAGGGCCTATACGAGCAGTACTTC

len: 15
v_gene: TRBV4-1
j_gene: TRBJ2-6
abundance: few
d_gene: .
CDR3aa: CASSPFLTGANVLTF
CDR3nt: TGCGCCAGCAGCCCTTTCCTCACTGGGGCCAACGTCCTGACTTTC

len: 14
v_gene: TRBV20-1
j_gene: TRBJ2-7
abundance: .
d_gene: .
CDR3aa: CSASFAGPTEEQYF
CDR3nt: TGCAGTGCTAGTTTTGCAGGGCCAACGGAGGAGCAGTACTTC

len: 13
v_gene: TRBV20-1
j_gene: TRBJ2-1
abundance: .
d_gene: TRBD2
CDR3aa: CSASQRGVPEQFF
CDR3nt: TGCAGTGCTAGCCAGCGGGGGGTCCCTGAGCAGTTCTTC

len: 15
v_gene: TRBV10-3
j_gene: TRBJ2-5
abundance: few
d_gene: TRBD1
CDR3aa: CAISLGTGGIETQYF
CDR3nt: TGTGCCATCAGTCTTGGGACAGGGGGAATAGAGACCCAGTACTTC

len: 12
v_gene: TRBV30
j_gene: TRBJ1-3
abundance: many
d_gene: .
CDR3aa: CAWGSSGNTIYF
CDR3nt: TGTGCCTGGGGAAGCTCTGGAAACACCATATATTTT

len: 13
v_gene: TRBV5-1
j_gene: TRBJ1-4
abundance: .
d_gene: TRBD1
CDR3aa: CASSFDRDEKLFF
CDR3nt: TGCGCCAGCAGCTTCGACAGGGATGAAAAACTGTTTTTT

len: 17
v_gene: TRBV7-9
j_gene: TRBJ1-6
abundance: few
d_gene: .
CDR3aa: CASSLSGSLEWHSPLHF
CDR3nt: TGTGCCAGCAGCTTAAGTGGCTCTTTGGAATGGCATTCACCCCTCCACTTT

len: 14
v_gene: TRBV3-1
j_gene: TRBJ2-7
abundance: few
d_gene: TRBD1
CDR3aa: CASSQTRDRAEQYF
CDR3nt: TGTGCCAGCAGCCAAACCCGGGACAGGGCCGAGCAGTACTTC

len: 13
v_gene: TRBV12-3/TRBV12-4
j_gene: TRBJ1-2
abundance: many
d_gene: .
CDR3aa: CASSRTVPYGYTF
CDR3nt: TGTGCCAGCAGCAGGACAGTTCCCTATGGCTACACCTTC

len: 13
v_gene: TRBV12-3/TRBV12-4
j_gene: TRBJ2-5
abundance: .
d_gene: .
CDR3aa: CASSSQGSETQYF
CDR3nt: TGTGCCAGCAGCTCCCAGGGTTCAGAGACCCAGTACTTC

len: 14
v_gene: TRBV12-3/TRBV12-4
j_gene: TRBJ2-5
abundance: .
d_gene: .
CDR3aa: CASSLRGGLGTQYF
CDR3nt: TGTGCCAGCAGTTTAAGGGGCGGCCTGGGGACCCAGTACTTC

len: 16
v_gene: TRBV12-3/TRBV12-4
j_gene: TRBJ1-6
abundance: .
d_gene: .
CDR3aa: CASSFSTGSRISPLHF
CDR3nt: TGTGCCAGCAGTTTCTCTACCGGCTCACGGATTTCACCCCTCCACTTT

len: 15
v_gene: TRBV12-3/TRBV12-4
j_gene: TRBJ2-1
abundance: few
d_gene: TRBD2
CDR3aa: CASSPLSGGRSEQFF
CDR3nt: TGTGCCAGCAGTCCCCTAAGCGGGGGTAGGAGTGAGCAGTTCTTC

len: 13
v_gene: TRBV29-1
j_gene: TRBJ2-7
abundance: .
d_gene: .
CDR3aa: CSATHGLKDEQYF
CDR3nt: TGCAGCGCCACGCACGGTCTTAAGGACGAGCAGTACTTC

len: 17
v_gene: TRBV5-1
j_gene: TRBJ2-7
abundance: .
d_gene: TRBD2
CDR3aa: CASSPITGLAGSHEQYF
CDR3nt: TGCGCCAGCAGCCCCATAACCGGACTAGCAGGTTCCCACGAGCAGTACTTC

len: 13
v_gene: TRBV11-2
j_gene: TRBJ2-1
abundance: .
d_gene: .
CDR3aa: CASGGASFDEQFF
CDR3nt: TGTGCCAGCGGGGGGGCTAGTTTCGATGAGCAGTTCTTC